This T cell receptor beta chain was obtained from a study of cytomegalovirus exposure and HLA in healthy donors. PCR was performed using 60 Vbeta and 13 Jbeta primers. Libraries were prepared by immunoSEQ multiplex PCR; TCRdb keeps only in-frame clonotypes and omits some of them. The data show roughly 130,000 clones, around 70% seen once. J lost 4 bases, V lost 5 bases, and 7 bases had no gene match. The germline CDR1 and CDR2 sequences are MNHNS and SASEGT. This CDR3 spans 15 amino acids. The sequenced material came from PBMCs. The sequence came from a human donor in good health. J is TRBJ2-5 and V is TRBV6-1; TRBD1 matches 10 bases. CDR3 sequence: CASSKTGTGVETQYF. For the CDR3, the DNA is TGTGCCAGCAGTAAAACCGGGACAGGGGTAGAGACCCAGTACTTC.